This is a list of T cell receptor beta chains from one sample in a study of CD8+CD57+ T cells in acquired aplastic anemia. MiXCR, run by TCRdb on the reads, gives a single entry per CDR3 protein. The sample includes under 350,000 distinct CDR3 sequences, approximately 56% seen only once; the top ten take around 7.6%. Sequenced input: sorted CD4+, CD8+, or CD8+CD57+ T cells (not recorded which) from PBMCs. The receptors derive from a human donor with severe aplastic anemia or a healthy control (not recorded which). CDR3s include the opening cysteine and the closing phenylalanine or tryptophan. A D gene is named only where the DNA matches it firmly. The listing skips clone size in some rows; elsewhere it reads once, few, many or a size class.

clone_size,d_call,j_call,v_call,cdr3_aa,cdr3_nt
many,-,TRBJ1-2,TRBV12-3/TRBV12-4,CASRQSSHLSTNYGYTF,TGTGCCAGCAGACAATCCTCTCACCTATCAACTAACTATGGCTACACCTTC
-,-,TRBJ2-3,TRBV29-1,CGADLGTDTQYF,TGCGGCGCCGACCTAGGAACAGATACGCAGTATTTT
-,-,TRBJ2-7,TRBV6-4,CASRMGGVGYEQYF,TGTGCCAGCAGGATGGGGGGAGTCGGCTACGAGCAGTACTTC
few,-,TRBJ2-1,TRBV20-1,CSVRSSSFYEQFF,TGCAGCGTACGTTCAAGCTCCTTCTATGAGCAGTTCTTC
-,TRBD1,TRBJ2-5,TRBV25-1,CASSDPTGGETQYF,TGTGCCAGCAGTGATCCGACAGGGGGTGAGACCCAGTACTTC
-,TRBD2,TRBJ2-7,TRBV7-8,CASSPPSLAGAYEQYF,TGTGCCAGCAGCCCCCCCTCTCTCGCGGGGGCCTACGAGCAGTACTTC
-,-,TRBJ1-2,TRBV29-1,CSVRTEKGGYGYTF,TGCAGCGTCAGGACAGAAAAGGGAGGCTATGGCTACACCTTC
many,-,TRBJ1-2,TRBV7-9,CASSLARVEGYTF,TGTGCCAGCAGCTTAGCGAGGGTTGAGGGCTACACCTTC
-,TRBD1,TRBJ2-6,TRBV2,CASSYPGQGTSGANVLTF,TGTGCCAGCAGCTATCCGGGACAGGGTACCTCTGGGGCCAACGTCCTGACTTTC
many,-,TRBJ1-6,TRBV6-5,CASSYSPRPSSYNSPLHF,TGTGCCAGCAGTTATTCCCCGCGGCCGAGCTCCTATAATTCACCCCTCCACTTT
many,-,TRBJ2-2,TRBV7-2,CASSLVGGDTGELFF,TGTGCCAGCAGCTTAGTGGGGGGAGACACCGGGGAGCTGTTTTTT
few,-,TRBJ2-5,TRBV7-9,CASSPWGRLNKETQYF,TGTGCCAGCAGCCCGTGGGGCCGGTTGAATAAAGAGACCCAGTACTTC
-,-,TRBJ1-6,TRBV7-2,CASSPVRGISPLHF,TGTGCCAGCAGCCCCGTCCGGGGTATTTCACCCCTCCACTTT
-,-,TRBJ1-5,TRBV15,CATSSNPRQPQHF,TGTGCCACCAGCAGTAACCCCCGGCAGCCCCAGCATTTT
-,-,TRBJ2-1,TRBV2,CASKVPNNEQFF,TGTGCCAGCAAAGTCCCTAACAATGAGCAGTTCTTC
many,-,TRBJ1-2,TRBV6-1,CASSERQGGVGYTF,TGTGCCAGCAGTGAACGTCAGGGTGGGGTTGGCTACACCTTC
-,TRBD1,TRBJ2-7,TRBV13,CASSLGLGQTNYEQYF,TGTGCCAGCAGCTTAGGATTGGGACAGACTAACTACGAGCAGTACTTC
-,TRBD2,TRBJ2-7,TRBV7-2,CASSLGRRLAGASYEQYF,TGTGCCAGCAGCTTAGGTCGTCGACTAGCGGGGGCCTCCTACGAGCAGTACTTC
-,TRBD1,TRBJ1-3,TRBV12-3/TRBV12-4,CASSPPPGQGASGNTIYF,TGTGCCAGCAGTCCTCCGCCGGGACAGGGCGCATCTGGAAACACCATATATTTT
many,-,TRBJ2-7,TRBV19,CASSASAPSYEQYF,TGTGCCAGTAGCGCTAGCGCTCCCTCCTACGAGCAGTACTTC
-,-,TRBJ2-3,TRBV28,CASSRDPRGGDTQYF,TGTGCCAGCAGCCGGGACCCCCGTGGGGGAGATACGCAGTATTTT
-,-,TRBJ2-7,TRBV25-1,CASSAYQPTGEQYF,TGTGCCAGCAGTGCGTACCAACCGACGGGGGAGCAGTACTTC
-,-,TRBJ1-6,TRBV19,CASSIGIYPSPLHF,TGTGCCAGTAGTATCGGGATCTACCCTTCACCCCTCCACTTT
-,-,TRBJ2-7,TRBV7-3,CASSPPSGGGLVLREQYF,TGTGCCAGCAGCCCCCCGAGTGGGGGCGGATTAGTGCTACGCGAGCAGTACTTC
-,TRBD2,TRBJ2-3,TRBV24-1,CATSAHGLAGGSDTQYF,TGTGCCACCAGTGCCCACGGACTAGCGGGGGGCTCAGATACGCAGTATTTT
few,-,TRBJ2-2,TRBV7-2,CASSLAPGTGELFF,TGTGCCAGCAGCTTAGCGCCAGGGACCGGGGAGCTGTTTTTT
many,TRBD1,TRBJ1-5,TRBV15,CATSPRRQGTLNQPQHF,TGTGCCACCAGTCCAAGAAGACAGGGAACATTGAATCAGCCCCAGCATTTT
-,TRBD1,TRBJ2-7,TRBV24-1,CATSDPGGDRGYEQYF,TGTGCCACCAGTGATCCCGGAGGGGACAGGGGCTACGAGCAGTACTTC
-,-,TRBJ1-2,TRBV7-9,CASSLAGSGWGYTF,TGTGCCAGCAGCTTAGCGGGGTCAGGTTGGGGCTACACCTTC
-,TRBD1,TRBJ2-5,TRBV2,CASSEQGAGETQYF,TGTGCCAGCAGTGAACAGGGGGCGGGAGAGACCCAGTACTTC
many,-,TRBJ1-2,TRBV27,CASSPNAGSYGYTF,TGTGCCAGCAGTCCGAACGCAGGGTCCTATGGCTACACCTTC
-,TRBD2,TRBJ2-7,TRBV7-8,CASSFSGLAGAYEQYF,TGTGCCAGCAGCTTTAGCGGACTAGCGGGGGCCTACGAGCAGTACTTC
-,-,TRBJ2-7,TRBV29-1,CSVHFRSSYEQYF,TGCAGCGTCCACTTTCGTAGCTCCTACGAGCAGTACTTC
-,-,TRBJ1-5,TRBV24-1,CATSDPRTASNQPQHF,TGTGCCACCAGTGACCCCCGGACAGCCAGCAATCAGCCCCAGCATTTT
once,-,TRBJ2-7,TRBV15,CATSGDWARHEQYF,TGTGCCACCAGCGGAGACTGGGCTCGCCACGAGCAGTACTTC